The 17 T cell receptor beta chains reported below all come from one sample, sequenced in a study of blood T cell repertoires in COVID-19. The repertoire was sequenced with immunoSEQ multiplex PCR; TCRdb's copy has only in-frame clones and lacks some. This sample has under 250,000 clones, with 65% to 90% found just once. Sequenced sample: peripheral blood. These receptors were obtained from a man aged 45 to 65 with COVID-19, enrolled during active disease.

The chain uses TRBV27 and TRBJ1-4, with D possibly TRBD1 on 6 matching bases. The CDR3 length is 15 residues. CDR1 is MNHEY, CDR2 SMNVEV, per germline (reference sequence). V was cut by 5 bases and J by 3 bases, with 13 bases left in between. The CDR3 protein is CASSPKGVSNEKLFF. DNA of the CDR3: TGTGCCAGCAGTCCAAAGGGGGTGTCTAATGAAAAACTGTTTTTT. Variable domain in full (rest from reference TRBV27 and TRBJ1-4): EAQVTQNPRYLITVTGKKLTVTCSQNMNHEYMSWYRQDPGLGLRQIYYSMNVEVTDKGDVPEGYKVSRKEKRNFPLILESPSPNQTSLYFCASSPKGVSNEKLFFGSGTQLSVL.

The J gene is TRBJ2-1, the V gene TRBV7-8, with 9 bases lining up with TRBD2. Germline CDR1 SGHVS, CDR2 FQNEAQ. The CDR3 has 15 amino acids. With 6 bases clipped from V and 2 bases from J, the junction kept 5 bases outside the gene matches. The CDR3 spells CASSGAGGTYNEQFF. CDR3 DNA sequence: TGTGCCAGCAGTGGAGCGGGGGGCACCTACAATGAGCAGTTCTTC.

The V gene is TRBV19, the J gene TRBJ1-4; D uncertain. Germline loops: CDR1 LNHDA, CDR2 SQIVND (reference sequence). V gave up 1 base and J gave up 5 bases, with 11 bases separating them. The CDR3 has 15 residues. CDR3 sequence: CASSIGGLVNEKLFF. The CDR3 region has the DNA TGTGCCAGTAGTATAGGTGGCCTCGTAAATGAAAAACTGTTTTTT.

This clone was recorded only once. J is TRBJ1-2 and V is TRBV4-1; D remains unclear. Germline lookup yields CDR1 MGHRA and CDR2 YSYEKL. The CDR3 loop spans 15 amino acids. The germline V and J ends were trimmed by 1 base and 2 bases, with 11 bases remaining between them. CDR3 coding DNA: TGCGCCAGCAGCCAAGTACCACAGACGAACTATGGCTACACCTTC. Residues: CASSQVPQTNYGYTF.

The chain uses TRBV6-5 and TRBJ2-7, with D perhaps matching TRBD1 (5 bases). Trimming stripped 6 bases from V and 3 bases from J, with 12 bases between. Germline V CDR1 and CDR2: MNHEY, SVGAGI. The CDR3 spans 13 residues. The CDR3 here is CASSNRNFYEQYF. Written as DNA, the CDR3 is TGTGCCAGCAGCAACAGGAACTTCTACGAGCAGTACTTC.

The rearrangement uses TRBV7-9 and TRBJ1-2, with TRBD1 identical over 8 bases. After removal of 5 bases from V and 7 bases from J, the junction contained 6 bases not matched to a gene. The V gene's germline CDR1 is SEHNR and CDR2 FQNEAQ (reference sequence). The CDR3 is 13 amino acids. CDR3 loop: CASSSTGGGGYTF. As DNA, the CDR3 is TGTGCCAGCAGCAGTACAGGGGGTGGTGGCTACACCTTC.

V usage is TRBV18 and J usage is TRBJ2-2; TRBD1 aligns across 7 bases. CDR3 size: 16 residues. After removal of 3 bases from V and 3 bases from J, the junction contained 7 bases not matched to a gene. CDR1 and CDR2 from the germline V gene are KGHSH and LQKENI. In nucleotides, the CDR3 is TGTGCCAGCTCACCCCGTTCCGGGACAGACACCGGGGAGCTGTTTTTT. It encodes CASSPRSGTDTGELFF. Looking up the rest from reference TRBV18 and TRBJ2-2 gives the full variable domain: NAGVMQNPRHLVRRRGQEARLRCSPMKGHSHVYWYRQLPEEGLKFMVYLQKENIIDESGMPKERFSAEFPKEGPSILRIQQVVRGDSAAYFCASSPRSGTDTGELFFGEGSRLTVL.

This clone was detected only a few times. The rearrangement joins TRBV12-3 or TRBV12-4 to TRBJ2-2; D uncertain. The CDR3 extends over 13 amino acids. V lost 4 bases to trimming and J lost 2 bases, with 5 bases between them. Written as DNA, the CDR3 is TGTGCCAGCAGTTCACAAAACACCGGGGAGCTGTTTTTT. It yields the protein CASSSQNTGELFF.

In its sample, this clone was seen once. The chain employs TRBV5-6 and TRBJ2-2, with 7 bases lining up with TRBD1. Unmatched junction bases numbered 9, after V lost 4 bases and J lost 3 bases. This CDR3 is 16 amino acids long. CDR1 is SGHDT and CDR2 is YYEEEE in the germline V gene. This chain's CDR3 is CASSKYRGADTGELFF. The CDR3, as DNA: TGTGCCAGCAGCAAATACAGGGGAGCGGACACCGGGGAGCTGTTTTTT.

The V gene is TRBV6-5, the J gene TRBJ1-2, with D maybe TRBD1 (6 bases). The CDR3 has 14 residues. V lost 7 bases and J lost 7, with 19 bases in between. Germline V CDR1 and CDR2: MNHEY, SVGAGI. As DNA, the CDR3 is TGTGCCAGCACTCCCGGGGGGCCCGAGGCTGGCTACACCTTC. This encodes CASTPGGPEAGYTF.

The rearrangement links TRBV18 to TRBJ2-7; TRBD1 is a possible D gene (5 bases). The CDR3 spans 14 residues. Germline V gene data show CDR1 as KGHSH and CDR2 as LQKENI. V lost 3 bases and J lost 5, with 14 bases in between. The CDR3, as DNA: TGTGCCAGCTCACCCCCAGGGCAGACGAACGAGCAGTACTTC. Encoded protein: CASSPPGQTNEQYF.

This clone was seen only once. CDR3 sequence (DNA): TGTGCCAGCAGAAGACAGGTCTACGAGCAGTACTTC. Amino acid sequence: CASRRQVYEQYF. J is TRBJ2-7 and V is TRBV6-5; perhaps TRBD1 as D (6 bases). The CDR3 runs 12 residues. V was shortened by 6 bases and J by 3 bases, with 9 bases between the two germline ends. Germline V lookup: CDR1 MNHEY, CDR2 SVGAGI.

The V gene is TRBV30, the J gene TRBJ2-7; tentatively, D is TRBD1 (5 bases). This CDR3 is built from 13 residues. The V gene lost 1 base and the J gene lost 5 bases, with 12 bases spanning the gap. The V gene's germline CDR1 is GTSNPN and CDR2 SVGIG (reference sequence). Written as DNA, the CDR3 is TGTGCCTGGAGTGCCAGGGTCCGAAACGAGCAGTACTTC. Encoded protein: CAWSARVRNEQYF.

The chain recombines TRBV5-4 with TRBJ2-1, with 9 bases that match TRBD2. This CDR3 spans 14 amino acids. Germline V gives CDR1 SGHNT, CDR2 YYREEE (reference sequence). The ends lost 7 bases at V and 6 bases at J; junction bases unmatched: 8. The CDR3 coding sequence is TGTGCCAGCCAGGGGCTAGCGGGGATCAATGAGCAGTTCTTC. It is translated as CASQGLAGINEQFF.

This clone came up once. The chain has TRBV24-1 and TRBJ2-5; D perhaps matches TRBD2 (6 bases). The CDR3 extends over 14 amino acids. Germline CDR1 KGHDR, CDR2 SFDVKD. Trimming took off 3 bases at V and 8 bases at J, with 15 bases between the two ends. The CDR3 loop reads CATSDPKPGETQYF. The DNA for the CDR3 is TGTGCCACCAGTGATCCAAAGCCGGGGGAAACCCAGTACTTC.

This CDR3 is CASGLEGGTYNEQFF. CDR3 DNA: TGTGCCAGTGGTCTAGAAGGGGGAACCTACAATGAGCAGTTCTTC. The chain is built from TRBV19 and TRBJ2-1, with D possibly being TRBD1 (6 bases). Germline V gene lookup returns CDR1 LNHDA and CDR2 SQIVND (reference sequence). V was clipped by 8 bases and J by 2 bases, with 16 bases between them. The CDR3 sequence is 15 residues long.

The chain combines TRBV28 with TRBJ2-7; 11 nucleotides line up with TRBD2. CDR3 length equals 16 residues. Trimming removed 6 bases from V and 3 bases from J; junction bases left unmatched: 10. In germline, CDR1 is MDHEN, CDR2 SYDVKM. DNA of the CDR3: TGTGCCAGCAGGACAGGGGGGACTAGCGGAATCTACGAGCAGTACTTC. Translating it yields CASRTGGTSGIYEQYF.